Included here is one TCR beta chain sequence, with context. Its antigen is as yet unknown. The data belong to a study of T cell repertoires in cytomegalovirus infection. Study context: Public TCR beta signatures marked donors with CMV infection and the matching HLA. Study-wide findings and caveats: Using cumulative public TCR beta family frequency, the authors identified those who carried CMV together with the relevant HLA. Dominating the ex vivo response were HLA-C-restricted CMV-specific TCR beta clonotypes.

The CDR3 spans 13 residues. Germline values: CDR1 SGHVS, CDR2 FQNEAQ. The V and J ends lost 2 bases and 1 base respectively, with 5 bases between them. TCRdb passed the reads through MiXCR, listing each CDR3 protein once. This table has 300,000 to 450,000 distinct CDR3 sequences, approximately 18% appearing once. The clonotype comes from a human donor in good health (CMV status not recorded). Some clones in this sample may be carry-over from other donors' samples. The sample consisted of PBMCs. The V and J genes are TRBV7-8 and TRBJ1-1, with D uncertain. CDR3 in DNA: TGTGCCAGCAGCTTAATTAGGAACACTGAAGCTTTCTTT. This gives the protein CASSLIRNTEAFF.